Shown below are 3 T cell receptor beta chains from a single sample sequenced in a study of T cell responses to AZD1222 COVID-19 vaccine. Libraries were prepared by immunoSEQ multiplex PCR; TCRdb keeps only in-frame clonotypes and omits some of them. In the table there are 150,000 or so clones, around 89% of which are singletons. This material consisted of peripheral blood, taken on day 0 of AZD1222 vaccination. The receptors come from an adult in good health.

The count of this clone is one. The rearrangement uses TRBV5-6 and TRBJ2-7; 7 bases agree with TRBD1. Trimming took 1 base from V and 1 from J; bases not matched to a gene: 5. Germline V gene data show CDR1 as SGHDT and CDR2 as YYEEEE. This CDR3 has 15 residues. The CDR3 coding sequence is TGTGCCAGCAGCTTGTTAGGGACAGAATCCTACGAGCAGTACTTC. Translated, it gives CASSLLGTESYEQYF.

The CDR3 is CASSLDVRREEKLFF. The CDR3 DNA follows: TGCGCCAGCAGCTTGGACGTCCGGCGGGAGGAAAAACTGTTTTTT. The chain employs TRBV5-1 and TRBJ1-4; the D is unclear. CDR1 is SGHRS and CDR2 is YFSETQ in the germline V gene. Trimming removed 0 bases at V and 8 bases at J, with 14 bases between. This CDR3 comprises 15 residues. Drawing the rest from reference TRBV5-1 and TRBJ1-4, the complete variable domain is KAGVTQTPRYLIKTRGQQVTLSCSPISGHRSVSWYQQTPGQGLQFLFEYFSETQRNKGNFPGRFSGRQFSNSRSEMNVSTLELGDSALYLCASSLDVRREEKLFFGSGTQLSVL.

V gene TRBV2 combines with J gene TRBJ1-1; TRBD1 matches at 8 bases. J lost 5 bases, V lost 7 bases, and 6 bases had no gene match. There are 13 residues in the CDR3. Per germline, CDR1 SNHLY and CDR2 FYNNEI. The CDR3 bases are TGTGCCAGCAAGAAGGACAGGGAAACTGAAGCTTTCTTT. Translated: CASKKDRETEAFF.